The source of this T cell receptor beta chain is a study of blood T cell repertoires in COVID-19. At the level of the study: There were acute and convalescent COVID-19 samples, and they came from the United States, Italy and Spain. Nucleic acid was either cDNA or gDNA, and it came from T cells, B-cell-depleted T cells, or PBMCs.

The CDR3 totals 16 residues. Germline V gene sequence: CDR1 LGHDT, CDR2 YNNKEL (reference sequence). V lost 1 base to trimming and J lost 1 base, with 13 bases between them. Measured with immunoSEQ multiplex PCR; TCRdb has only the in-frame clones, and not every one. The sample has about 87,000 clones, roughly 91% seen once; the top ten hold around 4.5%. The rearrangement uses TRBV3-1 (or the pseudogene TRBV3-2) and TRBJ1-1; D is undetermined. The sample was peripheral blood. The source is a woman at least 80 years old with acute or convalescent COVID-19. The chain's CDR3 is CASSQVGFAGNTEAFF. The DNA of the CDR3 is TGTGCCAGCAGCCAAGTTGGGTTTGCAGGGAACACTGAAGCTTTCTTT.